The entry below describes one TCR beta chain. Antigen: not known. The J segment lost 7 bases and the V segment lost 7 bases, leaving 5 bases of the junction unmatched. This CDR3 is 14 amino acids long. Germline lookup yields CDR1 SNHLY and CDR2 FYNNEI. These data come from a study of cytomegalovirus exposure and HLA in healthy donors. The PCR made use of 60 Vbeta and 13 Jbeta primers. The protocol was immunoSEQ multiplex PCR, while the TCRdb copy is restricted to in-frame clones and leaves out a portion. Here the sample spans under 250,000 clones, roughly 88% being singletons. General study results and limits: Sequencing likely produced, as an artifact, a cluster of highly shared sequence variants. For most subjects, TCR beta sequences were reported to predict HLA-A and HLA-B alleles with accuracy. The authors later found TCR association rates varying by HLA locus, with DRB1 most and HLA-C fewest.

The sequenced material came from PBMCs. The chain is built from TRBV2 and TRBJ2-1, with 12 bases matching TRBD2. The TCR comes from a boy between 2 and 10 years old in good health and CMV-seronegative. The CDR3, as DNA: TGTGCCAGCATTGGACTAGCGGGATCGAATGAGCAGTTCTTC. Translation gives CASIGLAGSNEQFF.